A single sample gave rise to the 3 T cell receptor beta chains below, sequenced in a study of cytomegalovirus exposure and HLA in healthy donors. It was with 60 Vbeta and 13 Jbeta primers that the PCR ran. Data came from immunoSEQ multiplex PCR; TCRdb stores just in-frame clones and leaves some out. The sample shows about 190,000 clones, about 81% of them seen only once. The sample comprised PBMCs. The receptors originated from a man aged 18 to 29 in good health and CMV-seronegative.

This chain joins TRBV27 and TRBJ2-2, with 9 bases matching TRBD1. The CDR3 totals 19 residues. After removal of 3 bases from V and 3 bases from J, the junction contained 14 bases not matched to a gene. Germline CDR1 is MNHEY and CDR2 is SMNVEV (reference sequence). The CDR3 is CASSFFPPPRTGDTGELFF. The CDR3 DNA sequence: TGTGCCAGCAGTTTTTTCCCCCCACCTAGGACAGGGGACACCGGGGAGCTGTTTTTT.

The chain employs TRBV19 and TRBJ1-5; 7 positions match TRBD1. Looked up from germline, CDR1 is LNHDA and CDR2 is SQIVND (reference sequence). Trimming took 3 bases from V and 4 from J; bases not matched to a gene: 3. This CDR3 is 14 amino acids long. CDR3 protein: CASSMTGFNQPQHF. The CDR3 bases are TGTGCCAGTAGTATGACAGGGTTTAATCAGCCCCAGCATTTT.

This clone has just a few counts. Here the CDR3 DNA reads TGCAGCGTTACTAGCGGGGCTCGAGAGACCCAGTACTTC. This gives the protein CSVTSGARETQYF. The chain is built from TRBV29-1 and TRBJ2-5, with 10 bases lining up with TRBD2. From germline, CDR1 is SQVTM and CDR2 ANQGSEA. Trimming took 5 bases from V and 4 from J; bases not matched to a gene: 4. The CDR3 contains 13 residues.